These 15 T cell receptor beta chains were all obtained from the same sample, sequenced in a study of cytomegalovirus exposure and HLA in healthy donors. Use of 60 Vbeta and 13 Jbeta primers characterized the PCR. The table came from immunoSEQ multiplex PCR; TCRdb's copy has only in-frame clones and leaves some out. Here the sample spans some 150,000 clones, 64% being singletons. The sample consisted of PBMCs. The receptor set was obtained from a woman in her twenties or thirties in good health and CMV-seropositive.

Note on this clone: At one of its ends the junction is not consistent with the germline gene, which may arise from a read error. The rearrangement joins TRBV7-2 to TRBJ1-1, with D possibly TRBD1 on 5 matching bases. Looked up from germline, CDR1 is SGHTA and CDR2 is FQGNSA. The CDR3 has 12 amino acids. The CDR3: CAIHFLQAPHLF. The CDR3 DNA sequence: TGTGCCATACATTTCCTACAGGCACCTCACCTTTTT.

The rearrangement joins TRBV30 to TRBJ2-3; D is unclear. This CDR3 contains 12 residues. From germline, CDR1 is GTSNPN and CDR2 SVGIG (reference sequence). Trimming stripped 4 bases from V and 0 bases from J, with 5 bases between. The CDR3 region has the DNA TGTGCCTGGACAGTGAGCACAGATACGCAGTATTTT. It is translated as CAWTVSTDTQYF.

The chain combines TRBV5-4 with TRBJ1-3, with 7 bases that match TRBD1. The CDR3 has 14 residues. V trimming: 2 bases; J trimming: 2 bases; junction bases outside the gene matches: 1. CDR1 and CDR2 (germline): SGHNT, YYREEE (reference sequence). The CDR3, as DNA: TGTGCCAGCAGCTTAACAGGGGCTGGAAACACCATATATTTT. It yields the protein CASSLTGAGNTIYF.

The chain recombines TRBV5-6 with TRBJ2-1; TRBD2 aligns across 7 bases. Per germline, CDR1 SGHDT and CDR2 YYEEEE. The CDR3 consists of 15 residues. The V and J ends lost 3 bases and 8 bases, in that order; junction bases with no gene match: 11. CDR3 coding DNA: TGTGCCAGCAGCTACCTGACTAGCTTCGAAGATGAGCAGTTCTTC. Translated, it gives CASSYLTSFEDEQFF.

This clone has more than one count but fewer than ten. The J gene is TRBJ1-4, the V gene TRBV6-1, with 8 bases matching TRBD1. With 5 bases clipped from V and 4 bases from J, the junction kept 3 bases outside the gene matches. Per the germline V gene, CDR1 is MNHNS and CDR2 is SASEGT. The CDR3 covers 14 residues. CDR3 residues: CASSLDRVNEKLFF. The CDR3 nucleotides read TGTGCCAGCAGTTTGGACAGGGTTAATGAAAAACTGTTTTTT.

The V and J genes are TRBV27 and TRBJ1-5; D gene uncertain. Germline values: CDR1 MNHEY, CDR2 SMNVEV (reference sequence). Trimming left V 0 bases short and J 4 bases short, with 7 bases between. The CDR3 sequence is 14 residues long. The CDR3 DNA is TGTGCCAGCAGTTTATCCCGTAGTAATCAGCCCCAGCATTTT. As protein: CASSLSRSNQPQHF.

The CDR3 sequence is CSHTIPTDTQYF. Written as DNA, the CDR3 is TGCAGCCACACCATCCCCACAGATACGCAGTATTTT. The gene calls are TRBV29-1 and TRBJ2-3; D gene uncertain. Trimming pared 8 bases from V and 2 bases from J, leaving 11 bases between. CDR3 size: 12 residues. Germline values: CDR1 SQVTM, CDR2 ANQGSEA.

The chain is built from TRBV5-1 and TRBJ1-1; D is unresolved. The germline V and J ends were trimmed by 4 bases and 7 bases, with 14 bases remaining between them. CDR1 SGHRS and CDR2 YFSETQ come from the germline V gene. The CDR3 contains 13 residues. CDR3 nucleotides: TGCGCCAGCAGCCGCGGGGATTTCATTGAAGCTTTCTTT. It yields the protein CASSRGDFIEAFF.

The V gene is TRBV18, the J gene TRBJ2-1; 11 bases match TRBD1. Looked up from germline, CDR1 is KGHSH and CDR2 is LQKENI. This CDR3 is built from 15 residues. Trimming cost V 2 bases and J 8 bases; bases outside gene matches: 5. CDR3 DNA: TGTGCCAGCTCACCAGCGAGGACAGGGGGCGATGAGCAGTTCTTC. Amino acids: CASSPARTGGDEQFF.

The chain recombines TRBV7-9 with TRBJ1-1; 8 positions agree with TRBD1. After removal of 8 bases from V and 2 bases from J, the junction contained 4 bases not matched to a gene. The CDR3 length is 13 residues. Looked up from germline, CDR1 is SEHNR and CDR2 is FQNEAQ (reference sequence). The CDR3 bases are TGTGCCAGCCGAACAGGGGGAAACACTGAAGCTTTCTTT. It codes for CASRTGGNTEAFF.

The chain is built from TRBV28 and TRBJ1-6; D might be TRBD1 (6 bases). The ends were cut back, 2 bases at V and 6 bases at J, with 8 bases in the middle. The CDR3 runs to 14 residues. The germline CDR1 and CDR2 sequences are MDHEN and SYDVKM. CDR3 coding DNA: TGTGCCAGCAGTTTACCGGACAGTAATTCACCCCTCCACTTT. This sequence encodes CASSLPDSNSPLHF. Using reference TRBV28 and TRBJ1-6 for the parts outside the CDR3, the full variable domain is DVKVTQSSRYLVKRTGEKVFLECVQDMDHENMFWYRQDPGLGLRLIYFSYDVKMKEKGDIPEGYSVSREKKERFSLILESASTNQTSMYLCASSLPDSNSPLHFGNGTRLTVT.

The chain links TRBV27 to TRBJ1-6; D gene uncertain. The germline gives CDR1 MNHEY, CDR2 SMNVEV (reference sequence). Trimming shortened V by 1 base and J by 6 bases, and 10 bases separated the two germline ends. The CDR3 runs to 15 residues. The CDR3 DNA sequence: TGTGCCAGCAGTTTATACAGCGGTCCTAATTCACCCCTCCACTTT. Translation gives CASSLYSGPNSPLHF.

This chain links TRBV7-2 with TRBJ1-6, with D uncertain. Germline-derived CDR1 and CDR2 are SGHTA and FQGNSA. This CDR3 contains 13 residues. Trimming removed 3 bases from V and 9 bases from J, with 9 bases in between. CDR3 bases: TGTGCCAGCAGCTTCTATATACGTTCACCCCTCCACTTT. Encoded protein: CASSFYIRSPLHF.

The rearrangement links TRBV7-7 to TRBJ1-1; possible D gene TRBD1, 5 bases. Trimming cost V 6 bases and J 3 bases, with 11 bases left between them. The CDR3 spans 13 residues. The germline CDR1 and CDR2 sequences are SSHAT and FNYEAQ (reference sequence). This CDR3 reads CASSAGEDTEAFF. As DNA, the CDR3 is TGTGCCAGCAGTGCGGGGGAGGACACTGAAGCTTTCTTT.

The chain joins TRBV7-2 to TRBJ2-3; 11 nucleotides align to TRBD2. The CDR3 covers 15 residues. V shed 6 bases and J 5 bases; nucleotides not matched to a gene: 7. Germline assignment: CDR1 SGHTA and CDR2 FQGNSA. CDR3 region: CASSQGTSGRDTQYF. The CDR3 DNA follows: TGTGCCAGCAGTCAGGGGACTAGCGGCAGAGATACGCAGTATTTT.